This TCR beta chain was recorded in a study of STAT3 mutations in large granular lymphocyte leukemia. Whole-study findings and limits: Every T-cell large granular lymphocyte leukemia patient had at least one immunodominant TCR beta clonotype.

Measured with immunoSEQ multiplex PCR; TCRdb has only the in-frame clones, and not every one. The sample includes some 28,000 clones, roughly 80% of them seen just once. In the case of this clone: As yet, its antigen is unknown.

Germline V gives CDR1 MDHEN, CDR2 SYDVKM. Losses at the gene ends were 5 bases for V and 2 bases for J; bases not matched to a gene: 6. This CDR3 is built from 14 residues. The sequence came from a woman aged 50 to 65 with T-cell large granular lymphocyte leukemia. Some clones in this sample may be carry-over from other donors' samples. The chain carries TRBV28 and TRBJ2-7, with 7 bases matching TRBD1. Sequenced material: peripheral blood mononuclear cells. CDR3 nucleotide sequence: TGTGCCAGCAGTGGTAGGGGGCCGCCCTACGAGCAGTACTTC. The encoded protein is CASSGRGPPYEQYF.